A single sample gave rise to the 23 T cell receptor beta chains below, sequenced in a study of OX40 agonist ivuxolimab in advanced cancers. Profiling relied on immunoSEQ multiplex PCR, and the TCRdb table lists in-frame clones only, not all of them. The repertoire holds some 18,000 clones, with around three quarters as singletons. Sequencing was performed on CD4+ or CD8+ T cells sorted from blood, taken in a trial of the OX40 agonist ivuxolimab. The receptors originated from an adult with an advanced solid tumor such as melanoma, head and neck, liver or kidney cancer.

The CDR3 DNA follows: TGTGCCAGCAGCCTGACAAACGAACTCAGTGGCTACACCTTC. Translating gives CASSLTNELSGYTF. This rearrangement joins TRBV16 to TRBJ1-2; D is uncertain. This CDR3 region has 14 residues. Trimming left V 4 bases short and J 7 bases short, with 16 bases between. Germline V gives CDR1 KGHSY, CDR2 FQNENV.

The chain couples TRBV4-1 to TRBJ2-1; D gene unclear. Trimming left V 2 bases short and J 2 bases short, with 10 bases between. CDR1 and CDR2 (germline): MGHRA, YSYEKL. The CDR3 loop spans 15 amino acids. Written as DNA, the CDR3 is TGCGCCAGCAGCCAATCACCTGAACCCTACAATGAGCAGTTCTTC. Translated, it gives CASSQSPEPYNEQFF.

The CDR3 nucleotides are TGTGCCAGCAGTTCCCGGGACAGGCCCTCCTACGAGCAGTACTTC. Translated, it gives CASSSRDRPSYEQYF. The J gene is TRBJ2-7, the V gene TRBV6-5, with TRBD1 identical over 8 bases. The germline V gene has CDR1 MNHEY and CDR2 SVGAGI. Germline trimming cut 4 bases from V and 0 bases from J; bases unmatched to any gene: 5. The CDR3 is 15 residues long.

The chain uses TRBV19 and TRBJ2-2; TRBD2 agrees at 8 bases. This CDR3 has 14 amino acids. J lost 7 bases, V lost 6 bases, and 7 bases had no gene match. Per germline, CDR1 LNHDA and CDR2 SQIVND (reference sequence). The CDR3 region is CASSPSGGYGELFF. In DNA form, the CDR3 reads TGTGCCAGTAGCCCGAGCGGGGGTTACGGGGAGCTGTTTTTT.

The CDR3 region is CASSFLAGGFIDEQYF. CDR3 in DNA: TGTGCCAGCAGTTTTCTTGCGGGAGGGTTCATCGACGAGCAGTACTTC. The chain joins TRBV28 to TRBJ2-7, with TRBD2 matching 9 bases. V trimming: 3 bases; J trimming: 5 bases; junction bases outside the gene matches: 11. Germline V gene sequence: CDR1 MDHEN, CDR2 SYDVKM. This CDR3 has 16 amino acids. Using reference TRBV28 and TRBJ2-7 for the parts outside the CDR3, the full variable domain is DVKVTQSSRYLVKRTGEKVFLECVQDMDHENMFWYRQDPGLGLRLIYFSYDVKMKEKGDIPEGYSVSREKKERFSLILESASTNQTSMYLCASSFLAGGFIDEQYFGPGTRLTVT.

A few counts support this clone. The rearrangement uses TRBV28 and TRBJ2-1; D gene uncertain. V lost 6 bases and J lost 0, with 15 bases in between. Germline assignment: CDR1 MDHEN and CDR2 SYDVKM. CDR3 size: 16 residues. DNA of the CDR3: TGTGCCAGCAGATCTCCCGACGAAAGCTCCTACAATGAGCAGTTCTTC. It yields the protein CASRSPDESSYNEQFF.

The DNA for the CDR3 is TGTGCCAGCAGTGATGGGACTAGTAGCTATACGCAGTATTTT. Its protein product is CASSDGTSSYTQYF. The chain uses TRBV27 and TRBJ2-3, with 8 bases identical to TRBD2. CDR3 length equals 14 residues. The V segment lost 5 bases and the J segment 7 bases; nucleotides outside the gene matches: 8. Germline CDR1 MNHEY, CDR2 SMNVEV (reference sequence).

This clone appeared a few times. The chain links TRBV28 to TRBJ1-5, with a possible D match to TRBD1 (5 bases). CDR1 and CDR2 from the germline V gene are MDHEN and SYDVKM. The CDR3 contains 14 residues. V shed 6 bases and J shed 4 bases, with 13 bases lying between them. The CDR3 protein is CASSLMGLNQPQHF. CDR3 in DNA: TGTGCCAGCAGCCTCATGGGGCTTAATCAGCCCCAGCATTTT.

The chain couples TRBV4-1 to TRBJ2-2; perhaps TRBD1 as D (7 bases). The CDR3 consists of 17 residues. Trimming removed 1 base from V and 4 bases from J, with 16 bases in between. CDR1 is MGHRA and CDR2 is YSYEKL in the germline V gene. The DNA for the CDR3 is TGCGCCAGCAGCCAAGGGAGGGTAGGGGGCAGCACCGGGGAGCTGTTTTTT. It is translated as CASSQGRVGGSTGELFF.

The J gene is TRBJ1-5, the V gene TRBV28; perhaps TRBD1 as D (6 bases). V lost 7 bases and J 2 bases, leaving 15 bases between the germline ends. The CDR3 is made up of 15 amino acids. Germline CDR1 and CDR2: MDHEN and SYDVKM. This CDR3 is CASIKGGAGNQPQHF. The CDR3 DNA follows: TGTGCCAGCATCAAGGGGGGGGCGGGCAATCAGCCCCAGCATTTT.

The genes are TRBV10-3 and TRBJ2-1, with 11 bases that match TRBD2. This CDR3 has 17 residues. V trimming: 6 bases; J trimming: 7 bases; junction bases outside the gene matches: 14. From germline, CDR1 is ENHRY and CDR2 SYGVKD. The CDR3 coding sequence is TGTGCCATCAGCGAATTAGCGGGAGGGTCCGGGAAAAATGAGCAGTTCTTC. Its protein product is CAISELAGGSGKNEQFF.

This chain uses TRBV19 with TRBJ1-5; D possibly corresponds to TRBD1 (6 bases). The CDR3 has 15 amino acids. From germline, CDR1 is LNHDA and CDR2 SQIVND (reference sequence). Trimming shortened V by 4 bases and J by 5 bases, and 15 bases separated the two germline ends. CDR3 DNA sequence: TGTGCCAGTAGTAGCTCCCCGGGGGGCCATCAGCCCCAGCATTTT. Its protein product is CASSSSPGGHQPQHF.

This sequence joins TRBV27 and TRBJ1-1, with TRBD1 matching 9 bases. CDR3 length equals 17 residues. V gave up 3 bases and J gave up 5 bases; unmatched junction bases: 13. Per germline, CDR1 MNHEY and CDR2 SMNVEV (reference sequence). For the CDR3, the DNA is TGTGCCAGCAGTTTCCTGGGCCCGGGACAGGGCTGGACTGAAGCTTTCTTT. It specifies CASSFLGPGQGWTEAFF.

The chain employs TRBV12-2 and TRBJ1-2; the table's D call of TRBD1 was not tested on the DNA. TRBV12-2 is marked as a pseudogene. This CDR3 spans 17 amino acids. CDR3 bases: TGTGCAAGTCGCTTTCCCAACCGGGACAGGATCCGCTATGGCTACACCTTC. It specifies CASRFPNRDRIRYGYTF.

The genes are TRBV5-1 and TRBJ2-3, with 7 nucleotides matching TRBD2. V dropped 0 bases and J dropped 1; count of bases not matched to a gene: 8. The germline V gene has CDR1 SGHRS and CDR2 YFSETQ. The CDR3 covers 17 residues. The CDR3 DNA sequence: TGCGCCAGCAGCTTGGTTCCTAGCGGTAGCGGCACAGATACGCAGTATTTT. It codes for CASSLVPSGSGTDTQYF.

The chain joins TRBV6-5 to TRBJ1-2; 8 bases are a match to TRBD1. Germline-derived CDR1 and CDR2 are MNHEY and SVGAGI. The V and J ends lost 5 bases and 4 bases, in that order; junction bases with no gene match: 6. The CDR3 contains 14 residues. This chain's CDR3 is CASSDQGAGYGYTF. CDR3 bases: TGTGCCAGCAGTGACCAGGGGGCAGGCTATGGCTACACCTTC.

This rearrangement joins TRBV2 to TRBJ2-5; the D gene is possibly TRBD1 (5 bases). Between the trimmed V and J ends, which lost 5 bases and 3 bases, there was a span of 13 bases. Germline lookup yields CDR1 SNHLY and CDR2 FYNNEI. The CDR3 totals 14 residues. DNA of the CDR3: TGTGCCAGCAGTTACACGACAGCAGAAGAGACCCAGTACTTC. Amino acids: CASSYTTAEETQYF.

This clone counts as medium-sized (0.01 to 0.1%). V gene TRBV7-9 combines with J gene TRBJ1-2, with 7 bases that match TRBD1. Germline lookup yields CDR1 SEHNR and CDR2 FQNEAQ (reference sequence). J lost 0 bases, V lost 3 bases, and 4 bases had no gene match. CDR3 length equals 15 residues. CDR3 sequence (DNA): TGTGCCAGCAGCTTCGGGACAGCCCCTAACTATGGCTACACCTTC. This gives the protein CASSFGTAPNYGYTF.

This chain connects TRBV6-5 to TRBJ2-1; D not certain. Germline CDR1 MNHEY, CDR2 SVGAGI. Between the trimmed V and J ends, which lost 9 bases and 0 bases, there was a span of 9 bases. CDR3 size: 13 residues. The chain's CDR3 is CASSPSSYNEQFF. Here the CDR3 DNA reads TGTGCCAGTAGCCCAAGCTCCTACAATGAGCAGTTCTTC.

The chain carries TRBV4-1 and TRBJ1-1; D possibly corresponds to TRBD1 (5 bases). The V and J ends lost 1 base and 3 bases respectively, with 12 bases between them. CDR1 is MGHRA and CDR2 is YSYEKL in the germline V gene. The CDR3 is 15 amino acids. The CDR3 nucleotides are TGCGCCAGCAGCCAAGTCCGCCCGGGGGACACTGAAGCTTTCTTT. This encodes CASSQVRPGDTEAFF.

This clone appeared a few times. This chain uses TRBV7-9 with TRBJ2-7; TRBD1 matches 7 bases. Germline V gene sequence: CDR1 SEHNR, CDR2 FQNEAQ (reference sequence). The V segment lost 5 bases and the J segment 2 bases; nucleotides outside the gene matches: 9. The CDR3 has 15 residues. The CDR3 DNA is TGTGCCAGCAGCCCCCCGTCCGGGACAGCCTACGAGCAGTACTTC. Translating gives CASSPPSGTAYEQYF.

The chain joins TRBV9 to TRBJ2-7, with 11 bases lining up with TRBD2. Germline V lookup: CDR1 SGDLS, CDR2 YYNGEE. The CDR3 loop spans 15 amino acids. The trim removed 3 bases at V and 9 bases at J, leaving 11 bases unmatched. CDR3 loop: CASSADTSGRKVQYF. In DNA form, the CDR3 reads TGTGCCAGCAGCGCCGACACTAGCGGGAGAAAGGTGCAGTACTTC.

The rearrangement uses TRBV28 and TRBJ1-5; D may be TRBD1 (6 bases). Germline-derived CDR1 and CDR2 are MDHEN and SYDVKM. The germline V and J ends were trimmed by 4 bases and 1 base, with 14 bases remaining between them. The CDR3 length is 16 residues. The CDR3 nucleotides are TGTGCCAGCAGTTACTACCGGGACACCAGCAATCAGCCCCAGCATTTT. This encodes CASSYYRDTSNQPQHF.